This T cell receptor beta chain appears in the sequencing data of a study of cytotoxic CD8 clonotypes in ibrutinib-treated CLL. Study summary: Samples averaged around 280,000 productive templates and 94,082 productive rearrangements.

A note on this clone: Antigen unknown. One end of the junction does not line up with germline, which may come from a read error.

Depth targeted 1 in 200,000 to 1 in 1 million T cells, averaging 10x coverage per clonotype. Sequenced by immunoSEQ multiplex PCR; TCRdb stores in-frame clones only, minus some. The table shows some 300,000 clones, with 80% occurring only once. Germline CDR1 LGHNT, CDR2 FRNRAP. This CDR3 is 16 amino acids long. Study conclusions and caveats: Relative to age-matched healthy donors, clonality at baseline was higher, and it tracked circulating CD8+ T-cell counts. Clonality went up at the time of ibrutinib response, stayed stable in sustained remission, and later dropped back toward its baseline level at progression.

V usage is TRBV12-5 and J usage is TRBJ2-7, with 15 bases lining up with TRBD2. The sequenced sample was PBMCs, obtained before ibrutinib treatment. This TCR was sampled from a human donor with chronic lymphocytic leukemia. The CDR3 loop is CASGSGLAGGPYGQYF. In DNA form, the CDR3 reads TGTGCTAGTGGTTCGGGACTAGCGGGAGGCCCCTACGGGCAGTACTTC.